These 3 T cell receptor beta chains share one sample of origin, sequenced in a study of memory CD4+ T cells and cytomegalovirus serostatus. Data came from immunoSEQ multiplex PCR; TCRdb stores just in-frame clones and leaves some out. The sample shows 40,000 to 55,000 clones, under 80% of them seen only once. The sort gate was single viable CD3+CD4+CD8-CD45RO+ cells for memory CD4+ T cells. The sequenced sample consisted of memory CD4+ T cells from blood. The receptor set was obtained from an adult in good health and CMV-seronegative.

The rearrangement links TRBV18 to TRBJ2-3; 9 bases align to TRBD1. The CDR3 runs to 15 residues. Germline lookup yields CDR1 KGHSH and CDR2 LQKENI. Trimming removed 1 base from V and 6 bases from J; junction bases left unmatched: 5. The CDR3 DNA sequence: TGTGCCAGCTCACCACTCGGGACAGGGAGGGATACGCAGTATTTT. Residues: CASSPLGTGRDTQYF.

The chain has TRBV27 and TRBJ2-1, with 8 positions matching TRBD1. The germline V gene has CDR1 MNHEY and CDR2 SMNVEV (reference sequence). The CDR3 runs to 13 residues. V shed 5 bases and J 15 bases; nucleotides not matched to a gene: 12. The CDR3 reads CASSAPPGGRRFF. The CDR3 coding sequence is TGTGCCAGCAGTGCCCCCCCAGGGGGCAGGAGGTTCTTC.

The CDR3 loop reads CASSESGQGTQYF. CDR3 in DNA: TGTGCCAGCAGTGAATCTGGGCAGGGAACGCAGTATTTT. The chain recombines TRBV25-1 with TRBJ2-3; D perhaps matches TRBD1 (5 bases). The CDR3 loop spans 13 amino acids. Per germline, CDR1 MGHDK and CDR2 SYGVNS. Trimming took 1 base from V and 9 from J, leaving 11 bases between them.